This T cell receptor beta chain was captured in a study of siplizumab effects on memory and regulatory T cells. The table came from immunoSEQ multiplex PCR; TCRdb's copy has only in-frame clones and leaves some out. The sample holds 85,000 to 130,000 clones, around 92% seen once. Losses at the gene ends were 4 bases for V and 5 bases for J; bases not matched to a gene: 11. In germline, CDR1 is SGDLS, CDR2 YYNGEE. The length of the CDR3 is 17 residues. Input material: Tregs sorted from blood. The genes are TRBV9 and TRBJ2-3, with 12 bases that match TRBD2. The TCR comes from a human donor in good health. The CDR3 coding sequence is TGTGCCAGCAGCACCCCCTTCATGGGACTAGCGGGAGATACGCAGTATTTT. Its protein product is CASSTPFMGLAGDTQYF.